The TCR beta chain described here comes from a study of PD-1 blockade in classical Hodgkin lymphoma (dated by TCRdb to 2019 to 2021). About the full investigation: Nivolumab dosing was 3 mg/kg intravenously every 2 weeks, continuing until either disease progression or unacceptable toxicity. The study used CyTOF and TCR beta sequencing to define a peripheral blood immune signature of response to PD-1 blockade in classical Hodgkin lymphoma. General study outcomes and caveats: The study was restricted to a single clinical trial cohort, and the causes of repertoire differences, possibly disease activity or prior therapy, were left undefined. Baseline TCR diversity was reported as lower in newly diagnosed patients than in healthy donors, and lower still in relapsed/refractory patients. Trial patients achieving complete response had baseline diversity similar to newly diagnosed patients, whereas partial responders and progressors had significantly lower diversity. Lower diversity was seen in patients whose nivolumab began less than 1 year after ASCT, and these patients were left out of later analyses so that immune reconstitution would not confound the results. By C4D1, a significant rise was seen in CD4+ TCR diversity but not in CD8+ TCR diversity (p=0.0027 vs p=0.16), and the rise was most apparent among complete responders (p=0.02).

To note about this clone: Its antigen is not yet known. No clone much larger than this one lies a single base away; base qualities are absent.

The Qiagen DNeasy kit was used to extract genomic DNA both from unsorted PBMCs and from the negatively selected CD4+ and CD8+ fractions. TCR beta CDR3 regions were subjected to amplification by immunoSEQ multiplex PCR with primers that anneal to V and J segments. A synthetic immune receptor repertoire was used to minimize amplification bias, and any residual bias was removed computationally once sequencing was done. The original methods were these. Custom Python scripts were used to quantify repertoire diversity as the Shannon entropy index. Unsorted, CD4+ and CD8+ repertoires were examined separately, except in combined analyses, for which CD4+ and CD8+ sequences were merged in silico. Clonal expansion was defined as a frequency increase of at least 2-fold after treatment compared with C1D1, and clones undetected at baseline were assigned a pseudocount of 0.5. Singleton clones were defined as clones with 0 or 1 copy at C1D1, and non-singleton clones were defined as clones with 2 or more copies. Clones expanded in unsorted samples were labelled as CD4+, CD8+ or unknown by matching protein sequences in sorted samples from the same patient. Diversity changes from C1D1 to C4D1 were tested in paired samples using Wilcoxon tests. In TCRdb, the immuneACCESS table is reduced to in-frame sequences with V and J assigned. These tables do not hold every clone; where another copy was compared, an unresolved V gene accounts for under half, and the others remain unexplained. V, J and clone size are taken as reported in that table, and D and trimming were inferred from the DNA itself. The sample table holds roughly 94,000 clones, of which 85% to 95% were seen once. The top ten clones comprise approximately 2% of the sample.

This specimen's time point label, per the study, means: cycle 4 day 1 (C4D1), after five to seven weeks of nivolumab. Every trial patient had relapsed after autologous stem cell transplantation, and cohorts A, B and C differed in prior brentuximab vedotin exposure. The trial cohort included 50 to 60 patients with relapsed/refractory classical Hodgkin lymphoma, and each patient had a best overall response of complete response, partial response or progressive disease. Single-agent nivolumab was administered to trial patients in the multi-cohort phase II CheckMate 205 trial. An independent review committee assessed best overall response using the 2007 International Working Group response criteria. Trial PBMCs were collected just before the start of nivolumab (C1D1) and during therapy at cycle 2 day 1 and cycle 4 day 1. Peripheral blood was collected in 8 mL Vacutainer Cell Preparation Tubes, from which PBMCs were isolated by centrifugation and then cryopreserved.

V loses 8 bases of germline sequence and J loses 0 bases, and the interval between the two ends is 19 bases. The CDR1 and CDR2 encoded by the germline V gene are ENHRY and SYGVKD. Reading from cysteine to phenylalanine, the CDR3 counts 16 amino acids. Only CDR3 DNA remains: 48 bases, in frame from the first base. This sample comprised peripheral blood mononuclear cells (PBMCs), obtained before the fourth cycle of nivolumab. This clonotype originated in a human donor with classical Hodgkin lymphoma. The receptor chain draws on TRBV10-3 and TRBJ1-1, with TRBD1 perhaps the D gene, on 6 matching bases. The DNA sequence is TGTGCCATCCGAGAGGGGGGGCAGGGAATGAACACTGAAGCTTTCTTT. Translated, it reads CAIREGGQGMNTEAFF.